This TCR beta chain was sequenced in a study of cytomegalovirus exposure and HLA in healthy donors. In the study overall: Within the Caucasian-associated ancestry cluster were under 85% of the 398 genotyped donors. Study-level results: TCR sequences were mostly rare, though some public TCRs occurred in many donors. Versus the approximately 700-donor mean, an Asian-associated ancestry cluster reportedly showed fewer N-insertions in a later analysis.

At collection, donors were nominally healthy, but unrecorded immune exposures were probable. From germline, CDR1 is SGHTA and CDR2 FQGTGA. Trimming cost V 5 bases and J 5 bases; bases outside gene matches: 10. The CDR3 extends over 15 amino acids. PCR amplification relied on 60 Vbeta primers (plus 13 Jbeta primers). The data were produced by immunoSEQ multiplex PCR, yet TCRdb's version contains in-frame clones alone and is incomplete. The sample has under 200,000 clones; roughly four fifths are singletons. In the case of this clone: The target antigen is unknown.

The rearrangement links TRBV7-3 to TRBJ2-5; 8 bases line up with TRBD2. The receptor's source is a man between 50 and 59 years old in good health and CMV-seropositive. The sample comprised PBMCs. The DNA for the CDR3 is TGTGCCAGCAGCGGGAATCCGGGGGGGCAGGAGACCCAGTACTTC. As protein: CASSGNPGGQETQYF.